The 5 T cell receptor beta chains below were found in one sample sequenced in a study of T cell responses to AZD1222 COVID-19 vaccine (dated by TCRdb to the early 2020s). The library was obtained by the immunoSEQ multiplex PCR assay. Entries here come from immuneACCESS through TCRdb and include only in-frame sequences with V and J called. Some clones fail to appear in such tables; in the studies checked, an unresolved V gene covers under half of the shortfall, and the cause of the remainder is unknown. This sample holds around 100,000 clones; around 94% were observed only once. The ten largest clones take up 2% to 2.5% of the sample. This specimen's time point label, per the study, means: baseline before first vaccination. The material was peripheral blood, obtained on day 0 of AZD1222 vaccination. The receptors shown here come from an adult in good health.

This chain connects TRBV7-2 to TRBJ2-1, with no clear D. The length of the CDR3 is 15 residues. Germline loops: CDR1 SGHTA, CDR2 FQGNSA. The ends were cut back, 1 base at V and 6 bases at J, with 13 bases in the middle. The CDR3 DNA sequence: TGTGCCAGCAGCTTAGAACCCATGGCCAGCAATGAGCAGTTCTTC. It translates to CASSLEPMASNEQFF.

The CDR3 protein is CAWDRTNTEAFF. The CDR3 DNA follows: TGTGCCTGGGATAGGACGAACACTGAAGCTTTCTTT. The J gene is TRBJ1-1, the V gene TRBV30, with D unresolved. Germline V lookup: CDR1 GTSNPN, CDR2 SVGIG (reference sequence). Trimming pared 5 bases from V and 1 base from J, leaving 8 bases between. The CDR3 covers 12 residues.

In nucleotides, the CDR3 is TGTGCCAGCAGGGACAGGGCTGGAAACACCATATATTTT. Translated: CASRDRAGNTIYF. V is TRBV2 and J is TRBJ1-3; TRBD1 matches 8 bases. Germline V gene data show CDR1 as SNHLY and CDR2 as FYNNEI. There are 13 residues in the CDR3. Trimming cost V 6 bases and J 2 bases; bases outside gene matches: 0.

The rearrangement links TRBV6-5 to TRBJ1-2, with D hard to call. V lost 1 base to trimming and J lost 2 bases, with 11 bases between them. CDR1 is MNHEY, CDR2 SVGAGI, per germline. The CDR3 sequence is 15 residues long. CDR3 sequence reads: CASSYFGGKNYGYTF. The CDR3 nucleotides are TGTGCCAGCAGTTACTTCGGCGGCAAGAACTATGGCTACACCTTC.

The CDR3 bases are TGTGCCAGCAGCCTACGGTCGGGCAGGGGAGTCCAAGAGACCCAGTACTTC. Residues: CASSLRSGRGVQETQYF. The chain couples TRBV7-2 to TRBJ2-5; D is possibly TRBD1 (6 bases). V was clipped by 5 bases and J by 1 base, with 20 bases between them. Germline CDR1 SGHTA, CDR2 FQGNSA. The CDR3 covers 17 residues.